This T cell receptor (beta chain) was captured in a study of beta chain features in type 1 diabetes. Study-level information: Researchers looked at 95 million to 140 million sorted cells across all samples.

About this clone itself: Its target is unknown.

Expressed TCRB transcripts were sequenced because the entire RNA isolate underwent reverse transcription. Profiled with immunoSEQ multiplex PCR; TCRdb holds only in-frame clones, not every one. The sample has about 660,000 clones; roughly 13% are singletons. Study outcomes and limitations: Patients with Type 1 diabetes showed moderately but significantly shorter TCRB CDR3s in all four CD4+ subsets.

The TCR sequence derives from a man aged 18 to 29 with type 1 diabetes. The source material was naive CD4+ T cells from blood.

CDR3 region: CAWSPHPGQPQHF. The DNA of the CDR3 is TGTGCCTGGAGTCCCCACCCTGGTCAGCCCCAGCATTTT. This sequence joins TRBV30 and TRBJ1-5; D gene ambiguous. The V end was cut by 2 bases, the J end by 6 bases, with 11 bases between. Looked up from germline, CDR1 is GTSNPN and CDR2 is SVGIG (reference sequence). This CDR3 is built from 13 residues.